This T cell receptor beta chain appears in the sequencing data of a study of blood T cell repertoires in COVID-19. Background on the study: Acute and convalescent COVID-19 specimens originated in the United States, Italy and Spain. The analysed material was cDNA or gDNA that came from T cells, B-cell-depleted T cells, or PBMCs.

This clone was observed a single time. Data came from immunoSEQ multiplex PCR; TCRdb stores just in-frame clones and leaves some out. The sample lists roughly 30,000 clones, 93% occurring once. The V end lost 2 bases, the J end lost 0 bases, and 11 bases lay between the germline ends. The CDR3 sequence is 16 residues long. Germline CDR1 and CDR2: MDHEN and SYDVKM. This receptor was identified in a human donor in a cohort sampled during active COVID-19. The sequencing input was peripheral blood. The chain links TRBV28 to TRBJ1-5; no firm D call. CDR3 DNA: TGTGCCAGCAGTTTACTAGGAGTTTATAGCAATCAGCCCCAGCATTTT. It is translated as CASSLLGVYSNQPQHF.